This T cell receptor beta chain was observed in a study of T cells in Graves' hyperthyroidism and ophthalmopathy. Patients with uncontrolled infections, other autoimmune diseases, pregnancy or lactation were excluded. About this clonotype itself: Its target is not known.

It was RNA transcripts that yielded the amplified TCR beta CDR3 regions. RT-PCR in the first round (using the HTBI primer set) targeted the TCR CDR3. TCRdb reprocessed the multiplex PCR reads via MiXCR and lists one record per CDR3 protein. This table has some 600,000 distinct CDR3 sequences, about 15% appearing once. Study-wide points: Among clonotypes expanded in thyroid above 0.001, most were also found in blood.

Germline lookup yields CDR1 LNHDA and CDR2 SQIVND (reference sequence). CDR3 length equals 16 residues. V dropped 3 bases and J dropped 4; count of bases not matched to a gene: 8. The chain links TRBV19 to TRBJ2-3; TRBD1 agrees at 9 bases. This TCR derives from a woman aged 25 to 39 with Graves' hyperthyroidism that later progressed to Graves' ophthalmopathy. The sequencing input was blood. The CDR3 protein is CASSMRLTGGPDTQYF. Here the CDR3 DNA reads TGTGCCAGTAGTATGCGGTTAACAGGGGGCCCAGATACGCAGTATTTT.